This record concerns one T cell receptor (beta chain) sequence. Antigen unknown. These data are taken from a study of T cell responses to AZD1222 COVID-19 vaccine. General study results and limits: Among vaccine-associated CD4 TCRs, coverage spanned spike, with dominance at 160-218 and 743-854. Just a handful of people given AZD1222 tested seropositive at baseline.

V shed 4 bases and J shed 4 bases, with 12 bases lying between them. The CDR3 has 15 residues. Germline CDR1 reads SGHRS; CDR2 reads YFSETQ. Method: immunoSEQ multiplex PCR; TCRdb's copy keeps in-frame clones and lacks some. The sample lists 120,000 or so clones; 84% were seen once. The TCR originated in an adult who received the AZD1222 COVID-19 vaccine. Sequenced material: peripheral blood, taken 28 days after the second AZD1222 dose. This chain links TRBV5-1 with TRBJ2-6, with D uncertain. The CDR3 reads CASSIRPPGANVLTF. In DNA form, the CDR3 reads TGCGCCAGCAGCATTCGGCCTCCCGGGGCCAACGTCCTGACTTTC.